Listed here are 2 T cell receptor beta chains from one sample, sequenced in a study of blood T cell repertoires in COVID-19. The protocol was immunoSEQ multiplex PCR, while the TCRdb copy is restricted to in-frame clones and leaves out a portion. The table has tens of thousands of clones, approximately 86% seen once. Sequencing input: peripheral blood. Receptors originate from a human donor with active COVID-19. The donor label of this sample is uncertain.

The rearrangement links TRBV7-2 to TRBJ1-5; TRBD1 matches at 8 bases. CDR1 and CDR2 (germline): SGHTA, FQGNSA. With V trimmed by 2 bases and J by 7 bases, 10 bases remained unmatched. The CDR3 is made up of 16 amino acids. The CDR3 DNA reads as TGTGCCAGCAGCTTAAGCGTCCAGGGGGCTTGGCAGCCCCAGCATTTT. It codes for CASSLSVQGAWQPQHF.

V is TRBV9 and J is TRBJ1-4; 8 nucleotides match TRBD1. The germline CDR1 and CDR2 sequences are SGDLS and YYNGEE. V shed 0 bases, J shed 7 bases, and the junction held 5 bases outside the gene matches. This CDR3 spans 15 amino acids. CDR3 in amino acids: CASSVAPGQGEKLFF. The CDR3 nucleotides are TGTGCCAGCAGCGTAGCCCCCGGACAGGGTGAAAAACTGTTTTTT.